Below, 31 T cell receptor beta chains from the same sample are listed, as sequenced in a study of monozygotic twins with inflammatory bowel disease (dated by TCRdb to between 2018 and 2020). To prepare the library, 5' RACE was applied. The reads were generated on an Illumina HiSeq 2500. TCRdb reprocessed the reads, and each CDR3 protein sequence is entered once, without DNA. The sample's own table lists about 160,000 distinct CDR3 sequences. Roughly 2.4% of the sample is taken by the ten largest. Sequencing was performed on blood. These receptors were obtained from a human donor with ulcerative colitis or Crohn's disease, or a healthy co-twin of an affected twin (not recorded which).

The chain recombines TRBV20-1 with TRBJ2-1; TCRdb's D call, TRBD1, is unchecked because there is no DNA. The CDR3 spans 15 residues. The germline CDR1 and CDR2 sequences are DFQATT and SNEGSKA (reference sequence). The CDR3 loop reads CSARVPTSPGNEQFF.

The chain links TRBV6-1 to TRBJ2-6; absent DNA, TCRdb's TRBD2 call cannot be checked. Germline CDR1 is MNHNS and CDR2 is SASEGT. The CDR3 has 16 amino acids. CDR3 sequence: CASGSNSGVGANVLTF.

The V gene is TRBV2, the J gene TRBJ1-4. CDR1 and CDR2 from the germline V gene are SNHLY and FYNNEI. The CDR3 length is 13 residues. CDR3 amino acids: CASNPDSFGKLFF. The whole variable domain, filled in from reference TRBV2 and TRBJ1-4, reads EPEVTQTPSHQVTQMGQEVILRCVPISNHLYFYWYRQILGQKVEFLVSFYNNEISEKSEIFDDQFSVERPDGSNFTLKIRSTKLEDSAMYFCASNPDSFGKLFFGSGTQLSVL.

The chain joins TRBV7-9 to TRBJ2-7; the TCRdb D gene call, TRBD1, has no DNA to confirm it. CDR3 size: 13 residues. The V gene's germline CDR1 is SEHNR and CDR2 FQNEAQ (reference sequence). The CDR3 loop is CASSPGRSYEQYF.

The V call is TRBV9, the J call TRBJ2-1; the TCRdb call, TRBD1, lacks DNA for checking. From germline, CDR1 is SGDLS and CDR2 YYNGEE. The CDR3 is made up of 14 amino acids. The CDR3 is CASSLRDKYNEQFF.

CDR3 protein: CASSFDRVGEKLFF. The chain carries TRBV2 and TRBJ1-4; TCRdb picks TRBD1, but there is no DNA to check that call. The CDR3 contains 14 residues. Germline V CDR1 and CDR2: SNHLY, FYNNEI.

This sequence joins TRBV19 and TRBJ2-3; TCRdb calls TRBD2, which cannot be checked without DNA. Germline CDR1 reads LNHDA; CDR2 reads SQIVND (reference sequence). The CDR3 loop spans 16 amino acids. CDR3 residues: CASGDPGLTQTDTQYF.

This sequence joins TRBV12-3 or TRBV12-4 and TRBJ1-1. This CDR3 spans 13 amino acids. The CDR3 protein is CASSFVQNLEAFF.

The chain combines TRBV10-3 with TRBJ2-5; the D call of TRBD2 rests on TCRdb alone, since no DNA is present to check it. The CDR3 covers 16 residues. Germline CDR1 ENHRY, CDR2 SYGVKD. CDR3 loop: CATTAGLAGGQETQYF.

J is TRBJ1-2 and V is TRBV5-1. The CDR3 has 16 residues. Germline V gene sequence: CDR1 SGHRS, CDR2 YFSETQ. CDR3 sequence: CASSLYLSALNYGYTF. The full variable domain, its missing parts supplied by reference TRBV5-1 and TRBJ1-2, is KAGVTQTPRYLIKTRGQQVTLSCSPISGHRSVSWYQQTPGQGLQFLFEYFSETQRNKGNFPGRFSGRQFSNSRSEMNVSTLELGDSALYLCASSLYLSALNYGYTFGSGTRLTVV.

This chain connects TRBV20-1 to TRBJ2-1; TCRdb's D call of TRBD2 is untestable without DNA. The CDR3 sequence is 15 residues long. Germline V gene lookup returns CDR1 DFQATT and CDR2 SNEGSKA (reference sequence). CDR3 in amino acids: CSAPRREGSYNEQFF.

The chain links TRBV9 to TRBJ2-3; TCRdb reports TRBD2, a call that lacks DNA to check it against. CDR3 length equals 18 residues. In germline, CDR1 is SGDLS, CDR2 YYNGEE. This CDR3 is CASSTSLLAGVATDTQYF.

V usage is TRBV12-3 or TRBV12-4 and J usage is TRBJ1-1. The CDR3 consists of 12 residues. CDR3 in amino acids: CASSLAVGEAFF.

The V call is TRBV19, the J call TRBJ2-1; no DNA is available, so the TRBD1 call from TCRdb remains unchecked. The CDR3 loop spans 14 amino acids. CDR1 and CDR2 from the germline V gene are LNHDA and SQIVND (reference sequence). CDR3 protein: CASSIGDRGVEQFF.

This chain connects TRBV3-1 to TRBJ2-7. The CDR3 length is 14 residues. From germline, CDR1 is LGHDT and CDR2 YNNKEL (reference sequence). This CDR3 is CASSQDSDSYEQYF.

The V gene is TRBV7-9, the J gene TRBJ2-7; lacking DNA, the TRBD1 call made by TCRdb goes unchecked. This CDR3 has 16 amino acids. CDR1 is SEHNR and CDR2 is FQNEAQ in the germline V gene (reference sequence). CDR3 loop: CASTNSLGPSFLEQYF.

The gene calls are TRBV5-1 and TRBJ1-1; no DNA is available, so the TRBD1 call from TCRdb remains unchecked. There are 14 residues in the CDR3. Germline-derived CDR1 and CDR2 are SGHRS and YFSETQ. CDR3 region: CASSTQGANTEAFF.

The CDR3 protein is CASSPSRGVEQYF. The chain employs TRBV7-6 and TRBJ2-7; with no DNA, the TCRdb D assignment of TRBD2 cannot be verified. CDR1 is SGHVS and CDR2 is FNYEAQ in the germline V gene. This CDR3 comprises 13 residues.

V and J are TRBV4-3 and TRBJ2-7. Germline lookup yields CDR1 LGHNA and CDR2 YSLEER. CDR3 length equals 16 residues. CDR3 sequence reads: CASSQDVGGRAYEQYF.

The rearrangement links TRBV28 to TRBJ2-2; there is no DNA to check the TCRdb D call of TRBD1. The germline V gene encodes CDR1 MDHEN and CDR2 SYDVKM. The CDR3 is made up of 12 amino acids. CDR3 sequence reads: CAATTGSGELFF.

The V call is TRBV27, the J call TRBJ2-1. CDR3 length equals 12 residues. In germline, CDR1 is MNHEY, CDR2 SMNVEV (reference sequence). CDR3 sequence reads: CASTGDWDEQFF.

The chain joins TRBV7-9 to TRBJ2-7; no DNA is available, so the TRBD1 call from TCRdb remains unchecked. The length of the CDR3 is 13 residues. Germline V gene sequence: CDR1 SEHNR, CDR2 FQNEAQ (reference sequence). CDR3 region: CASSSGRIYEQYF.

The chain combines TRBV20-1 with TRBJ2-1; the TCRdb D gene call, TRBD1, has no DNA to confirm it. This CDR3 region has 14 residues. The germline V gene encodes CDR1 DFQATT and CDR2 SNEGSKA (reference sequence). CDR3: CSATPTGTYNEQFF.

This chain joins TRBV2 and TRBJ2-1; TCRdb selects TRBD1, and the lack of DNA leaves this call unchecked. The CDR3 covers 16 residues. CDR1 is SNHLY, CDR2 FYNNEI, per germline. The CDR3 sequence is CASSESGTGLYNEQFF.

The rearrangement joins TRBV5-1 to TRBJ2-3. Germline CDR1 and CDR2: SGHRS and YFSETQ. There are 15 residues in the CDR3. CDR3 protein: CASSFLTASTDTQYF.

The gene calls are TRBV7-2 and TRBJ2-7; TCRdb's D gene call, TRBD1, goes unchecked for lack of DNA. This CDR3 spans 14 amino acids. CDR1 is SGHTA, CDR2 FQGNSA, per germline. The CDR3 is CASSLLSSRGEQYF.

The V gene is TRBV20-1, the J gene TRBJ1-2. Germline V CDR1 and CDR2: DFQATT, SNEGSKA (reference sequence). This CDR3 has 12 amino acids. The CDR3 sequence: CSAGSSNYGYTF.

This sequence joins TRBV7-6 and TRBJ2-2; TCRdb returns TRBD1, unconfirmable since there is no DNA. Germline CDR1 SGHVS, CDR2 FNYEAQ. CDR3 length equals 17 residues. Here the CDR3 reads CASSLRTGGSNTGELFF.

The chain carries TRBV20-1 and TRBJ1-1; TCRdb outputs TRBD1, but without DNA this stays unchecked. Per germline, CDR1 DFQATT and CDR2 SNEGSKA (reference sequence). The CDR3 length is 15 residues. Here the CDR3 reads CSARDPQGADTEAFF.

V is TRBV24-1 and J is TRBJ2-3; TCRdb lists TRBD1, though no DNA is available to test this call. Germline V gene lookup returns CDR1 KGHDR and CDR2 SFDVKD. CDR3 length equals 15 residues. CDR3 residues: CATSDHRDSTDTQYF.

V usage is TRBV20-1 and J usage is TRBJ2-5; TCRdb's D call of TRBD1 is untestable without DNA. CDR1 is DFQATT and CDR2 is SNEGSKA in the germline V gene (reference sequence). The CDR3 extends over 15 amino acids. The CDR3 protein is CSAAPGTGGQETQYF.